The 21 T cell receptor beta chains below all came from one sample that was sequenced in a study of T cells in Graves' hyperthyroidism and ophthalmopathy. RNA transcripts yielded amplified TCR beta CDR3 regions. A set of HTBI primers served as the primers for a first-round RT-PCR of the TCR CDR3. MiXCR, applied by TCRdb to the multiplex PCR reads, yields one record per CDR3 protein. There are about 340,000 distinct CDR3 sequences in the sample; roughly a fifth occur only once, and around 50% lies in the top ten. The sample was blood. These receptors were taken from a woman aged 50 to 65 with Graves' hyperthyroidism.

This clonotype was found many times. The rearrangement joins TRBV18 to TRBJ1-1; D remains unclear. Trimming took 0 bases from V and 4 from J, leaving 9 bases between them. Germline CDR1 reads KGHSH; CDR2 reads LQKENI. There are 14 residues in the CDR3. CDR3 residues: CASSPPAGTTEAFF. CDR3 coding DNA: TGTGCCAGCTCACCACCGGCGGGAACCACTGAAGCTTTCTTT.

The chain has TRBV7-2 and TRBJ1-2; D remains unclear. The V gene's germline CDR1 is SGHTA and CDR2 FQGNSA. The ends were cut back, 3 bases at V and 8 bases at J, with 10 bases in the middle. The CDR3 contains 12 residues. The CDR3 DNA is TGTGCCAGCAGCTTTGGCAGGAGGGGCTACACCTTC. Amino acids: CASSFGRRGYTF. Drawing the rest from reference TRBV7-2 and TRBJ1-2, the complete variable domain is GAGVSQSPSNKVTEKGKDVELRCDPISGHTALYWYRQSLGQGLEFLIYFQGNSAPDKSGLPSDRFSAERTGGSVSTLTIQRTQQEDSAVYLCASSFGRRGYTFGSGTRLTVV.

In this sample, this clonotype turned up many times. CDR3 sequence: CASGVDSSYNEQFF. As DNA, the CDR3 is TGTGCCAGCGGAGTGGACAGCTCCTACAATGAGCAGTTCTTC. This chain joins TRBV3-1 and TRBJ2-1, with D possibly being TRBD1 (6 bases). The CDR3 covers 14 residues. The V gene's germline CDR1 is LGHDT and CDR2 YNNKEL (reference sequence). V was cut by 8 bases and J by 0 bases, with 11 bases left in between.

This clonotype has a count of ten or more. The rearrangement uses TRBV20-1 and TRBJ1-1, with D tentatively TRBD1 (6 bases). Germline assignment: CDR1 DFQATT and CDR2 SNEGSKA (reference sequence). This CDR3 comprises 14 residues. V dropped 0 bases and J dropped 6 bases, with 14 bases sitting between them. The CDR3 sequence: CSARDGRGRPEAFF. The CDR3 DNA sequence: TGCAGTGCTAGAGATGGCAGGGGTAGGCCTGAAGCTTTCTTT.

The rearrangement uses TRBV29-1 and TRBJ1-2; D is ambiguous. The germline V gene has CDR1 SQVTM and CDR2 ANQGSEA. V lost 1 base, J lost 2 bases, and 5 bases lay in between. CDR3 length: 12 residues. CDR3 sequence: CSVEGRNYGYTF. The DNA of the CDR3 is TGCAGCGTTGAAGGCAGGAACTATGGCTACACCTTC.

In DNA, the CDR3 is TGCGCCAGCAGCCAGGAGGGACAGGATAATTCACCCCTCCACTTT. Translated: CASSQEGQDNSPLHF. This chain links TRBV5-1 with TRBJ1-6; 8 nucleotides line up with TRBD1. Germline V CDR1 and CDR2: SGHRS, YFSETQ. J was trimmed by 5 bases and V by 4 bases; bases with no gene match: 5. This CDR3 contains 15 residues.

This clonotype was recorded many times. This chain uses TRBV2 with TRBJ2-7; maybe TRBD1 (6 bases). Trimming removed 6 bases at V and 0 bases at J, with 12 bases between. Germline assignment: CDR1 SNHLY and CDR2 FYNNEI. This CDR3 has 14 residues. The CDR3 reads CASSPQGGSYEQYF. CDR3 DNA: TGTGCCAGCAGCCCACAGGGCGGCTCCTACGAGCAGTACTTC.

This clonotype showed up many times. The gene calls are TRBV5-1 and TRBJ2-1; TRBD2 is a possible D gene (6 bases). The V end lost 7 bases, the J end lost 4 bases, and 15 bases lay between the germline ends. Germline V gene lookup returns CDR1 SGHRS and CDR2 YFSETQ. The CDR3 has 14 amino acids. CDR3 coding DNA: TGCGCCAGCCAAAGGGGAGGCGGTTACAATGAGCAGTTCTTC. Amino acids: CASQRGGGYNEQFF.

This clonotype was recorded at least ten times. The CDR3 nucleotides read TGTGCCAGCAGTTTTTCCAGGGGCGGGGAGCTGTTTTTT. Amino acid sequence: CASSFSRGGELFF. The chain links TRBV12-3 or TRBV12-4 to TRBJ2-2; TRBD1 is a possible D gene (6 bases). The V gene lost 3 bases and the J gene lost 7 bases, with 9 bases spanning the gap. This CDR3 has 13 amino acids.

This clonotype was detected many times. The chain is built from TRBV20-1 and TRBJ2-5; 11 bases agree with TRBD2. The CDR3 length is 14 residues. Trimming cost V 4 bases and J 2 bases; bases outside gene matches: 3. The V gene's germline CDR1 is DFQATT and CDR2 SNEGSKA (reference sequence). As DNA, the CDR3 is TGCAGTGCTACCTTAGCGGGGGGGCAAGAGACCCAGTACTTC. Translated, it gives CSATLAGGQETQYF.

V usage is TRBV6-5 and J usage is TRBJ1-3, with a tentative D call TRBD1 (6 bases). Trimming shortened V by 2 bases and J by 0 bases, and 11 bases separated the two germline ends. The CDR3 totals 16 residues. CDR1 and CDR2 (germline): MNHEY, SVGAGI. The CDR3 bases are TGTGCCAGCAGTTACGCAGGGGACCGCTCTGGAAACACCATATATTTT. Its translation: CASSYAGDRSGNTIYF.

The chain is built from TRBV10-3 and TRBJ2-6, with D tentatively TRBD2 (6 bases). Trimming cost V 3 bases and J 2 bases, with 14 bases left between them. This CDR3 is built from 17 residues. CDR1 and CDR2 (germline): ENHRY, SYGVKD. The CDR3 DNA follows: TGTGCCATCAGTGACCAATCGGGGGTTCCTGGGGCCAACGTCCTGACTTTC. Its translation is CAISDQSGVPGANVLTF.

The V call is TRBV4-1, the J call TRBJ2-1; 11 bases map to TRBD2. V was pared by 6 bases and J by 3 bases, with 10 bases of the junction left unmatched. The CDR3 is 17 residues long. Looked up from germline, CDR1 is MGHRA and CDR2 is YSYEKL. The CDR3 here is CASSPTLLAGGYNEQFF. The CDR3 DNA sequence: TGCGCCAGCAGTCCAACATTGCTAGCGGGGGGCTACAATGAGCAGTTCTTC.

The chain links TRBV7-2 to TRBJ2-7, with 9 bases that match TRBD1. The CDR3 is made up of 14 amino acids. V lost 1 base and J lost 3; bases outside the gene matches: 1. The germline V gene has CDR1 SGHTA and CDR2 FQGNSA. The CDR3 DNA reads TGTGCCAGCAGCTTAGGGGACAGGGTCTACGAGCAGTACTTC. As protein: CASSLGDRVYEQYF.

In its sample, this clonotype was seen many times. The chain couples TRBV12-3 or TRBV12-4 to TRBJ2-7; 9 positions match TRBD1. The V and J ends lost 3 bases and 7 bases, in that order; junction bases with no gene match: 4. The CDR3 length is 13 residues. The chain's CDR3 is CASSLTGGGEQYF. The CDR3 DNA follows: TGTGCCAGCAGTTTGACAGGGGGTGGTGAGCAGTACTTC.

The rearrangement joins TRBV5-1 to TRBJ2-7, with 7 positions matching TRBD2. The CDR3 runs to 13 residues. V was clipped by 4 bases and J by 6 bases; unmatched bases: 7. Germline-derived CDR1 and CDR2 are SGHRS and YFSETQ. CDR3 bases: TGCGCCAGCAGCGTACCAGGCGGGGGCGAGCAGTACTTC. Amino acid sequence: CASSVPGGGEQYF.

The chain has TRBV29-1 and TRBJ2-1; no firm D call. The CDR3 contains 13 residues. Between the trimmed V and J ends, which lost 4 bases and 0 bases, there was a span of 7 bases. Per the germline V gene, CDR1 is SQVTM and CDR2 is ANQGSEA. The CDR3 region is CSVGSSSYNEQFF. The CDR3 bases are TGCAGCGTTGGAAGTAGCTCCTACAATGAGCAGTTCTTC.

This clonotype was seen only once. The chain has TRBV6-4 and TRBJ2-1; the match to TRBD2 covers 10 bases. J gave up 6 bases and V 6 bases, and 8 bases lay outside the gene matches. The CDR3 runs 15 residues. The germline CDR1 and CDR2 sequences are MRHNA and SNTAGT. Here the CDR3 DNA reads TGTGCCAGCAGCAAGCTAGCGGGGGTGGGCAATGAGCAGTTCTTC. Translating it yields CASSKLAGVGNEQFF.

This clonotype was observed at least ten times. The gene calls are TRBV15 and TRBJ2-7, with D perhaps matching TRBD2 (7 bases). The V end was cut by 0 bases, the J end by 3 bases, with 15 bases between. The CDR3 spans 16 residues. Germline CDR1 LNHNV, CDR2 YYDKDF (reference sequence). The chain's CDR3 is CATSRDLRGGSYEQYF. The CDR3 DNA reads TGTGCCACCAGCAGAGATCTTAGGGGGGGTAGCTACGAGCAGTACTTC.

This clonotype was counted many times. The J gene is TRBJ1-1, the V gene TRBV11-2; 8 positions agree with TRBD1. With V trimmed by 5 bases and J by 5 bases, 7 bases remained unmatched. CDR3 length: 14 amino acids. Germline-derived CDR1 and CDR2 are SGHAT and FQNNGV. CDR3 sequence reads: CASSDQGALTEAFF. In DNA form, the CDR3 reads TGTGCCAGCAGCGACCAGGGGGCTTTGACTGAAGCTTTCTTT.

The CDR3 loop reads CASSFSSGGAPDTQYF. In DNA form, the CDR3 reads TGCGCCAGCAGCTTTTCTAGCGGGGGGGCCCCAGATACGCAGTATTTT. The rearrangement joins TRBV5-1 to TRBJ2-3; 12 bases match TRBD2. CDR3 length equals 16 residues. Germline trimming cut 2 bases from V and 4 bases from J; bases unmatched to any gene: 5. CDR1 and CDR2 (germline): SGHRS, YFSETQ.